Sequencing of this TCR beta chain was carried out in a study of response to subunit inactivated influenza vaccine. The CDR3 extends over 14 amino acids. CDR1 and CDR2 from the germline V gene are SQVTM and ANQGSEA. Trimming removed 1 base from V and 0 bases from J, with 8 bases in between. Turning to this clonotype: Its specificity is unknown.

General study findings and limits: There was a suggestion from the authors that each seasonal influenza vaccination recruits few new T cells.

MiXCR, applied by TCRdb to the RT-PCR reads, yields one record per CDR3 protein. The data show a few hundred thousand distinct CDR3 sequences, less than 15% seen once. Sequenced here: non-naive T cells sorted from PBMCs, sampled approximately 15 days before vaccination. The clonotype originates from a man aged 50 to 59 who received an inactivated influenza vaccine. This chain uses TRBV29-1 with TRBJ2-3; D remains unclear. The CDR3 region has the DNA TGCAGCGTTGAAGGCCCGGGCAGCACAGATACGCAGTATTTT. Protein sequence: CSVEGPGSTDTQYF.